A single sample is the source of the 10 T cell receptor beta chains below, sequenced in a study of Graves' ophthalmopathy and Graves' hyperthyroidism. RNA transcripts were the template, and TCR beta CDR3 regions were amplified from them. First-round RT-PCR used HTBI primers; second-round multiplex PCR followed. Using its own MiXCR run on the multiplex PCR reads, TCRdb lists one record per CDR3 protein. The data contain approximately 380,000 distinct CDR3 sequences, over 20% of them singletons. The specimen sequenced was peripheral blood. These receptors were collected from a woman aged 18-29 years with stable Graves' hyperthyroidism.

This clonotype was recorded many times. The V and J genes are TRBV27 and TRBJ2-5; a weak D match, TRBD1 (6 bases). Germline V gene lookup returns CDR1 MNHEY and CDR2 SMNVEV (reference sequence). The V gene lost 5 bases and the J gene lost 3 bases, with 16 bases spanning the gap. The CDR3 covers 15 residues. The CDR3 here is CASSHIGGKEETQYF. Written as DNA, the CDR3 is TGTGCCAGCAGTCACATAGGGGGTAAAGAAGAGACCCAGTACTTC.

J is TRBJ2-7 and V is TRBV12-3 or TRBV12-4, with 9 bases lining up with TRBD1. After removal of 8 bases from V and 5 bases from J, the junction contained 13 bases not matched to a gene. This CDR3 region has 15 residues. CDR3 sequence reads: CASGLEQGALDEQYF. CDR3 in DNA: TGTGCCAGCGGCTTAGAACAGGGGGCGTTAGACGAGCAGTACTTC.

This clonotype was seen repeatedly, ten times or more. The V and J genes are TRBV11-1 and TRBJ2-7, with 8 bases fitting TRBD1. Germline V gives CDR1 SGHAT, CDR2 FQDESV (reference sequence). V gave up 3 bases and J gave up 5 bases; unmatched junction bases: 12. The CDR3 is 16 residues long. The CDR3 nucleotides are TGTGCCAGCAGCTTGACCTCACCAGGGGGCATGAACGAGCAGTACTTC. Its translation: CASSLTSPGGMNEQYF. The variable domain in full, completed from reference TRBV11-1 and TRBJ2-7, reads EAEVAQSPRYKITEKSQAVAFWCDPISGHATLYWYRQILGQGPELLVQFQDESVVDDSQLPKDRFSAERLKGVDSTLKIQPAELGDSAMYLCASSLTSPGGMNEQYFGPGTRLTVT.

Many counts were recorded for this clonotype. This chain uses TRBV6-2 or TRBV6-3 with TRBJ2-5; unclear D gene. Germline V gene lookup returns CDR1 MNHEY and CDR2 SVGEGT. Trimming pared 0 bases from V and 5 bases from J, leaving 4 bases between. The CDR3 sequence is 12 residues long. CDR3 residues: CASSYSWETQYF. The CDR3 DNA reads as TGTGCCAGCAGTTACTCCTGGGAGACCCAGTACTTC.

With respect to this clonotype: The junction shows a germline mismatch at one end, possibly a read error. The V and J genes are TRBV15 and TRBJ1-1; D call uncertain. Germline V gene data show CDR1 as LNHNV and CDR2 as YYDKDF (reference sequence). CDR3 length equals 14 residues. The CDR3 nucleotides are TGTTCCACCAGCGGCAGGAAGACGTACACTGAAGCTTTCTTT. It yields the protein CSTSGRKTYTEAFF.

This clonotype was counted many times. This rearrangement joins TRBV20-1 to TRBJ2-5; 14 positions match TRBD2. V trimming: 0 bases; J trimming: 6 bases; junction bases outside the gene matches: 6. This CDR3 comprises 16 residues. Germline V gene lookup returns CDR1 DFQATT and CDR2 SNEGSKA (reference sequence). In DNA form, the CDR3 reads TGCAGTGCTAGAGAGAGGGGACTAGCGGGAGTAAAGACCCAGTACTTC. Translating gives CSARERGLAGVKTQYF.

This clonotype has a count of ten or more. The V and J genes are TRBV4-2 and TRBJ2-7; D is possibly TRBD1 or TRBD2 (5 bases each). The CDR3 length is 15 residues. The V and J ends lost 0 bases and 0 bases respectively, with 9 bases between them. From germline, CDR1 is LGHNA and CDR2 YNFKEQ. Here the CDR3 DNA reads TGTGCCAGCAGCCAAGAAGAGGGGCCCTCCTACGAGCAGTACTTC. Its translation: CASSQEEGPSYEQYF.

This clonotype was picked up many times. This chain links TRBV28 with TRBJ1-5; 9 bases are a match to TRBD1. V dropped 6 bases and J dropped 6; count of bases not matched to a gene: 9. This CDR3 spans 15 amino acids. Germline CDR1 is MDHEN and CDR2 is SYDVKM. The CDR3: CASRRTGQGTQPQHF. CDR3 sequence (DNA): TGTGCCAGCAGAAGAACGGGACAGGGTACTCAGCCCCAGCATTTT. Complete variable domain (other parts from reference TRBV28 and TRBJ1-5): DVKVTQSSRYLVKRTGEKVFLECVQDMDHENMFWYRQDPGLGLRLIYFSYDVKMKEKGDIPEGYSVSREKKERFSLILESASTNQTSMYLCASRRTGQGTQPQHFGDGTRLSIL.

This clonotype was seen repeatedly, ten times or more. CDR3 in amino acids: CASSYSKVWSSGRAGHEQYF. The CDR3 DNA sequence: TGTGCCAGCAGTTACTCGAAGGTTTGGTCTAGCGGGAGGGCCGGCCACGAGCAGTACTTC. The gene calls are TRBV6-2 or TRBV6-3 and TRBJ2-7; 12 nucleotides line up with TRBD2. This CDR3 contains 20 residues. Trimming removed 0 bases from V and 5 bases from J; junction bases left unmatched: 17. Germline CDR1 reads MNHEY; CDR2 reads SVGEGT.

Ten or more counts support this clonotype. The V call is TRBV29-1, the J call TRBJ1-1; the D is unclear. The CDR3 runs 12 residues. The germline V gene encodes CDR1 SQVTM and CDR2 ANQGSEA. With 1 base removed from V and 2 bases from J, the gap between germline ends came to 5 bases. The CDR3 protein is CSVEVTNTEAFF. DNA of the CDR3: TGCAGCGTTGAAGTAACCAACACTGAAGCTTTCTTT.